This passage covers 12 T cell receptor beta chains from one sample sequenced in a study of T cells in Graves' hyperthyroidism and ophthalmopathy. The TCR beta CDR3 regions underwent amplification using RNA transcripts as the source. HTBI primers drove first-round RT-PCR of the TCR CDR3. TCRdb re-called the multiplex PCR reads with MiXCR, one entry per CDR3 protein. The sample carries approximately 210,000 distinct CDR3 sequences, 15% to 20% recorded once. The source material was blood. The receptors derive from a man aged 50 to 60 with Graves' hyperthyroidism.

This clonotype was seen a few times. The rearrangement joins TRBV27 to TRBJ2-7; TRBD2 might be the D (7 bases). Trimming pared 3 bases from V and 0 bases from J, leaving 12 bases between. Germline V gene lookup returns CDR1 MNHEY and CDR2 SMNVEV (reference sequence). The length of the CDR3 is 15 residues. CDR3 loop: CASSLSGGFSYEQYF. The CDR3 bases are TGTGCCAGCAGTTTGTCGGGGGGCTTCTCCTACGAGCAGTACTTC.

The chain is built from TRBV24-1 and TRBJ2-1; possible D gene TRBD1, 6 bases. The CDR3 covers 16 residues. CDR1 is KGHDR and CDR2 is SFDVKD in the germline V gene. Trimming pared 3 bases from V and 2 bases from J, leaving 13 bases between. The CDR3 nucleotides read TGTGCCACCAGTGATCACCCCCGGACAGCCTACAATGAGCAGTTCTTC. Translation gives CATSDHPRTAYNEQFF.

The chain links TRBV27 to TRBJ2-5; either TRBD1 or TRBD2 may fit D (6 bases each). Germline lookup yields CDR1 MNHEY and CDR2 SMNVEV (reference sequence). With 3 bases removed from V and 5 bases from J, the gap between germline ends came to 19 bases. The CDR3 has 16 amino acids. The CDR3 DNA reads TGTGCCAGCAGTTTCCAAGCACAGGGAGGACAGGAGACCCAGTACTTC. Translated: CASSFQAQGGQETQYF.

This chain uses TRBV4-2 with TRBJ2-7, with D hard to call. The CDR3 consists of 15 residues. Germline lookup yields CDR1 LGHNA and CDR2 YNFKEQ. V gave up 0 bases and J gave up 1 base, with 10 bases separating them. The CDR3 DNA reads TGTGCCAGCAGCCAAGAATTTCCCGGATCCTACGAGCAGTACTTC. Protein sequence: CASSQEFPGSYEQYF.

This clonotype has a count of ten or more. The genes are TRBV2 and TRBJ2-3; 7 bases agree with TRBD2. This CDR3 contains 14 residues. Per the germline V gene, CDR1 is SNHLY and CDR2 is FYNNEI. V shed 4 bases and J 5 bases; nucleotides not matched to a gene: 6. The chain's CDR3 is CASSVRRELDTQYF. As DNA, the CDR3 is TGTGCCAGCAGTGTTCGGCGGGAGCTAGATACGCAGTATTTT.

This clonotype appeared many times. Here the CDR3 reads CASSLLAGGGTQYF. As DNA, the CDR3 is TGTGCCAGCAGTTTACTAGCGGGCGGCGGGACCCAGTACTTC. The chain has TRBV28 and TRBJ2-5; 8 bases align to TRBD2. This CDR3 has 14 amino acids. Germline-derived CDR1 and CDR2 are MDHEN and SYDVKM. Trimming removed 2 bases from V and 7 bases from J; junction bases left unmatched: 6.

This clonotype showed up many times. The chain recombines TRBV12-3 or TRBV12-4 with TRBJ2-7; D remains unclear. V lost 5 bases and J lost 3, with 5 bases in between. The CDR3 is made up of 11 amino acids. The CDR3 nucleotides are TGTGCCAGCAGTCGTCACTACGAGCAGTACTTC. This translates into CASSRHYEQYF.

This clonotype occurred a few times. J is TRBJ2-2 and V is TRBV20-1; D is uncertain. Germline V gene lookup returns CDR1 DFQATT and CDR2 SNEGSKA (reference sequence). The CDR3 covers 11 residues. V lost 6 bases to trimming and J lost 5 bases, with 7 bases between them. Written as DNA, the CDR3 is TGCAGTGCCTTGAAGACCGGGGAGCTGTTTTTT. Translated: CSALKTGELFF.

This clonotype was counted a few times. V and J are TRBV7-3 and TRBJ2-3, with D possibly matching TRBD2 (6 bases). The CDR3 has 14 residues. The germline V and J ends were trimmed by 5 bases and 4 bases, with 13 bases remaining between them. Germline V gives CDR1 SGHTA, CDR2 FQGTGA. This CDR3 is CASSPREIADTQYF. The CDR3 DNA reads TGTGCCAGCAGCCCCCGGGAGATAGCAGATACGCAGTATTTT. Full variable domain (outside the CDR3, taken from reference TRBV7-3 and TRBJ2-3): GAGVSQTPSNKVTEKGKYVELRCDPISGHTALYWYRQSLGQGPEFLIYFQGTGAADDSGLPNDRFFAVRPEGSVSTLKIQRTERGDSAVYLCASSPREIADTQYFGPGTRLTVL.

This clonotype was observed many times. This chain links TRBV20-1 with TRBJ2-5, with 7 bases aligning to TRBD2. V lost 6 bases to trimming and J lost 5 bases; unmatched junction nucleotides: 12. Germline CDR1 DFQATT, CDR2 SNEGSKA (reference sequence). The CDR3 has 14 residues. In DNA, the CDR3 is TGCAGTGCCACGCTATGGGAGGGACGGGAGACCCAGTACTTC. It codes for CSATLWEGRETQYF.

This clonotype was counted ten times or more. The rearrangement links TRBV2 to TRBJ2-1; 9 nucleotides align to TRBD2. V dropped 7 bases and J dropped 6; count of bases not matched to a gene: 7. This CDR3 has 14 residues. Germline CDR1 SNHLY, CDR2 FYNNEI. The CDR3 region is CASKGLAGSNEQFF. CDR3 nucleotide sequence: TGTGCCAGCAAGGGGCTAGCGGGAAGCAATGAGCAGTTCTTC.

This clonotype showed up many times. The CDR3 loop is CASSFSGTLYQETQYF. The CDR3 DNA reads as TGTGCCAGCAGTTTTAGTGGCACCTTGTACCAAGAGACCCAGTACTTC. The chain carries TRBV12-3 or TRBV12-4 and TRBJ2-5, with D uncertain. The CDR3 runs 16 residues. V gave up 3 bases and J gave up 0 bases, with 14 bases separating them.